The T cell receptor (beta chain) under discussion was sequenced for a study of identical twins (dated by TCRdb to the mid-2010s). Notes on the research overall: To test whether fetal clonotypes persist, this study deep-sequenced TCR alpha and beta repertoires from monozygotic twins, from unrelated adults of various ages, and from cord blood. To rule out contamination, the twin experiments were replicated at different times with different library preparation protocols. What the authors observed across the whole study: Because the same donors could not be followed over many years, the conclusions depended on cross-sectional statistical analysis. In monozygotic twins, recombination models systematically underestimated out-of-frame TCR alpha sharing, but the models matched the sharing seen between unrelated individuals. Abundant cord blood beta clonotypes carried fewer insertions; young adult naive repertoires showed a weaker similar trend, while memory repertoires showed none. Compared with coincidental sharing between unrelated individuals, out-of-frame TCR alpha sequences shared between twins had an excess of sequences with low generation probability. Zero-insertion analyses could be partly confounded by invariant T cells such as MAIT and iNKT, though diverse VJ usage argued against such confounding for most clonotypes. In beta out-of-frame sequences, excess twin sharing was weaker, because having fewer shared sequences lowered the signal-to-noise ratio.

Library prep was done by 5' RACE. Reads for this sample came from an Illumina HiSeq 2000. A universal primer binding site was introduced by template switching, and a unique molecular identifier was present in the final cDNA, enabling accurate counting of TCR cDNA molecules. First-strand cDNA for TCR alpha and beta chains was synthesized from specific primers in the conserved constant-segment region. To control for contamination, every cDNA library carried two barcodes: a SMART-Mk sample barcode plus Illumina barcodes. TruSeq adapter sequences along with Illumina sample barcodes were introduced in two successive PCR steps. The TCR alpha and beta cDNA libraries were sequenced on the Illumina HiSeq platform using custom primers. Turning to the authors' computational methods: MiGEC was used to process raw reads and extract unique molecular identifiers, and MiXCR was used to find CDR3 positions. Recombination models were inferred per individual with the repgenHMM and IGoR tools using an EM algorithm. The tcR package in R was used for shared clonotype analysis, with sharing normalized by the product of cloneset sizes. To study raw recombination without the effects of thymic and clonal selection, out-of-frame nonproductive sequences were analyzed. TCRdb handled the public reads itself, with Q25 trimming in fastp and clone calling in MiXCR, and kept productive beta chains. Rows are unified per CDR3 protein, each entry keeping the most common DNA and genes. What appears here as the V and J calls and clone size reflects TCRdb's work, not the paper's. The sample includes about 100,000 distinct CDR3 sequences, with 5.9% observed a single time. Of the sample, approximately 12% falls within the top ten clones.

This clonotype was counted at least ten times. Its antigen has not been determined. It has no much larger one-base neighbor in the sample; base qualities were not kept. V gives up 5 bases and J gives up 5 bases, and the segment between their germline ends measures 13 bases. The cysteine opens and the phenylalanine closes a CDR3 of 14 amino acids. The read is trimmed to its CDR3 DNA, 42 bases read in frame from base 1. According to the germline V gene, CDR1 reads SGHTA and CDR2 reads FQGNSA. All donors were healthy Caucasians. Miltenyi CD45RO+ enrichment and human naive T-cell isolation kits were used to isolate memory (CD45RO+) and naive T cells from PBMC.

The material sequenced was memory T cells sorted from blood. The cell subset or site label on this specimen signifies: CD45RO+ enriched T cells. This TCR derives from a woman aged 50 to 60 in good health. The chain is assembled from TRBV7-2 and TRBJ2-1; no D gene call is confident. The nucleotide sequence reads TGTGCCAGCAGCCTGACGCGGAACAACAATGAGCAGTTCTTC. Its protein reads: CASSLTRNNNEQFF.